The rows below give T cell receptor beta chains drawn from one sample of a study of CD8 T cells in Susac syndrome. TCRdb processed the immunoSEQ multiplex PCR reads anew with MiXCR; each CDR3 protein has one entry. The sample includes 110,000 to 150,000 distinct CDR3 sequences, almost 96% seen only once; the top ten take approximately 0.08%. Material for sequencing was CD4+ T cells from PBMCs. Every receptor here comes from a human donor with Susac syndrome. CDR3s include the opening cysteine and the closing phenylalanine or tryptophan. The D gene is left open where the match is weak. Rows give clone size only sometimes, using once, few, many, or a class for an expanded clone.

d_gene,abundance,j_gene,v_gene,CDR3nt,CDR3aa
TRBD2,.,TRBJ2-2,TRBV6-5,TGTGCCAGCAGACTCGGACTAGCGGGGGAGCTGTTTTTT,CASRLGLAGELFF
TRBD2,.,TRBJ2-3,TRBV29-1,TGCAGCGTGTCTGGGACTAGCGGGAGAGGCGCAGATACGCAGTATTTT,CSVSGTSGRGADTQYF
.,.,TRBJ1-3,TRBV4-2,TGTGCCAGCAGCCAGAGACAGTTCTCTGGAAACACCATATATTTT,CASSQRQFSGNTIYF
.,.,TRBJ1-2,TRBV25-1,TGTGCCAGCAGTGACCCCCAGAATATCTATGGCTACACCTTC,CASSDPQNIYGYTF
TRBD1,.,TRBJ2-7,TRBV7-9,TGTGCCAGCAGCTTCGGGACAGATCTATCCTACGAGCAGTACTTC,CASSFGTDLSYEQYF
.,.,TRBJ1-1,TRBV12-3/TRBV12-4,TGTGCCAGCAGTTTGAGACAGTACACTGAAGCTTTCTTT,CASSLRQYTEAFF
.,.,TRBJ2-5,TRBV6-1,TGTGCCAGCACCAACGGGGGCAGGGGGAAGTACGGGGAGACCCAGTACTTC,CASTNGGRGKYGETQYF
.,.,TRBJ1-1,TRBV7-9,TGTGCCAGCAGCTTGGGTACTGCGTACGAAGCCACGGGAGCTTTCTTT,CASSLGTAYEATGAFF
TRBD2,.,TRBJ2-5,TRBV3-1,TGTGCCAGCCGCTCCACTTATAGCGGGGGAGGGACCCAGTACTTC,CASRSTYSGGGTQYF
.,.,TRBJ2-1,TRBV12-3/TRBV12-4,TGTGCCAGCAGTCCCAGAATTGAGCAGTTCTTC,CASSPRIEQFF
TRBD1,once,TRBJ2-4,TRBV29-1,TGCAGCGTTGCCCAGGGGGCGGCAAACATTCAGTACTTC,CSVAQGAANIQYF
TRBD2,once,TRBJ2-4,TRBV3-1,TGTGCCAGCAGCCTCGGACTAGCGGGGAGAAATTTGAACATTCAGTACTTC,CASSLGLAGRNLNIQYF
TRBD1,.,TRBJ2-5,TRBV15,TGTGCCACCAGAGGGACAGGGGAAGAGACCCAGTACTTC,CATRGTGEETQYF
TRBD2,.,TRBJ2-6,TRBV20-1,TGCAGTGCTGATTCGACTAGCGTCCCCTCTGGGGCCAACGTCCTGACTTTC,CSADSTSVPSGANVLTF
.,.,TRBJ2-2,TRBV4-1,TGCGCCAGCAGCCAAGTGGGGGGTCCCGGGGAGCTGTTTTTT,CASSQVGGPGELFF
.,once,TRBJ1-1,TRBV25-1,TGTGCCAGCAGTGAATTTGGGGGGCACACTGAAGCTTTCTTT,CASSEFGGHTEAFF
.,.,TRBJ1-5,TRBV20-1,TGCAGTGCTAGACCCCCCAGGGGAGATCAGCCCCAGCATTTT,CSARPPRGDQPQHF
TRBD2,.,TRBJ2-1,TRBV20-1,TGCAGTGCCACGGGAGGCAGGGTTAGTAAGGACAATGAGCAGTTCTTC,CSATGGRVSKDNEQFF
TRBD1,.,TRBJ2-7,TRBV3-1,TGTGCCAGCAGCCGAACAGGGGACGAGCAGTACTTC,CASSRTGDEQYF
TRBD1,few,TRBJ1-6,TRBV6-1,TGTGCCAGCCGAATGACAGGGAATAGTAATTCACCCCTCCACTTT,CASRMTGNSNSPLHF